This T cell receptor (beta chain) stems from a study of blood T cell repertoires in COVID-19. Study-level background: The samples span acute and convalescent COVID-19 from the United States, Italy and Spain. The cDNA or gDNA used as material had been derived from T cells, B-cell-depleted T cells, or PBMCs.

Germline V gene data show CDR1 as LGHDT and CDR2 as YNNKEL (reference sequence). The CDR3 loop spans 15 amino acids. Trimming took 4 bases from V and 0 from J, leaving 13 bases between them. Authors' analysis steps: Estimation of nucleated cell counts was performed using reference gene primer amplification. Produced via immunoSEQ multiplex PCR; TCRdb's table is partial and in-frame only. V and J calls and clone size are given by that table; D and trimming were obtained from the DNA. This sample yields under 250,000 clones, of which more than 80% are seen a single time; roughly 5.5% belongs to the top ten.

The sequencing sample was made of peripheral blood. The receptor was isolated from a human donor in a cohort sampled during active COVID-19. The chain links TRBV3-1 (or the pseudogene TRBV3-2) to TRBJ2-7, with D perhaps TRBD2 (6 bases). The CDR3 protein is CASSPGTSSSYEQYF. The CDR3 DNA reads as TGTGCCAGCAGCCCGGGGACTTCCAGCTCCTACGAGCAGTACTTC.